The clone carrying this T cell receptor (beta chain) came up once. Its antigen is not known. This sample is part of a study of blood T cells in healthy people across ages. A second PCR of about 7 to 12 cycles used a sample-barcoded 5' primer and a J-beta primer mix. Every molecule of cDNA carried a tag from a template-switch adaptor with 12 random nucleotides. TCRdb re-called the 5' RACE reads with MiXCR, one entry per CDR3 protein. The sample has approximately 730,000 distinct CDR3 sequences; about 55% are singletons. Overall study results and limits: Diversity estimates from one million T cells were considered underestimates. Researchers report that TCR beta diversity correlated strongly with naive T cell percentage.

CDR3 size: 13 residues. V dropped 3 bases and J dropped 5 bases, with 11 bases sitting between them. Germline lookup yields CDR1 SGHDT and CDR2 YYEEEE. Source material: blood. The chain is built from TRBV5-6 and TRBJ1-1; D call uncertain. The source of this sequence is a man aged 80 or over in good health. DNA of the CDR3: TGTGCCAGCAGCTGGCCCGGAGGTACTGAAGCTTTCTTT. As protein: CASSWPGGTEAFF.